This T cell receptor (beta chain) was documented in a study of T cell responses to AZD1222 COVID-19 vaccine. Clones were sequenced by immunoSEQ multiplex PCR, and TCRdb holds only the in-frame ones, with some missing. The sample lists 130,000 or so clones, about 92% occurring once. The sequence came from an adult in good health. Sequenced material: peripheral blood, taken on day 0 of MenACWY control vaccination.

CDR3 in amino acids: CASSFQGSALRAFF. The CDR3 DNA follows: TGTGCCAGCAGCTTTCAGGGTTCAGCTCTGCGGGCTTTCTTT. J is TRBJ1-1 and V is TRBV7-2, with TRBD1 as a possible D gene (5 bases). Trimming stripped 3 bases from V and 11 bases from J, with 19 bases between. Germline CDR1 reads SGHTA; CDR2 reads FQGNSA. The CDR3 length is 14 residues.